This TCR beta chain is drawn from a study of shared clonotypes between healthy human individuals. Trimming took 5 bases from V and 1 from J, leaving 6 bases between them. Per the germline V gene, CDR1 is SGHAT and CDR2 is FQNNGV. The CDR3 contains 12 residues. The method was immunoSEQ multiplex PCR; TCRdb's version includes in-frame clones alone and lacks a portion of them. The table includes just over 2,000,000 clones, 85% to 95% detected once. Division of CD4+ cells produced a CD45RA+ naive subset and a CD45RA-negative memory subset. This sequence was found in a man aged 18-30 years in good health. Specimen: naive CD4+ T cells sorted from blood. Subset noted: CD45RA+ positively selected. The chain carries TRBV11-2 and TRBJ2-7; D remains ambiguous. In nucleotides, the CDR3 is TGTGCCAGCAGCAGCGCGTCCTACGAGCAGTACTTC. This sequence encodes CASSSASYEQYF.